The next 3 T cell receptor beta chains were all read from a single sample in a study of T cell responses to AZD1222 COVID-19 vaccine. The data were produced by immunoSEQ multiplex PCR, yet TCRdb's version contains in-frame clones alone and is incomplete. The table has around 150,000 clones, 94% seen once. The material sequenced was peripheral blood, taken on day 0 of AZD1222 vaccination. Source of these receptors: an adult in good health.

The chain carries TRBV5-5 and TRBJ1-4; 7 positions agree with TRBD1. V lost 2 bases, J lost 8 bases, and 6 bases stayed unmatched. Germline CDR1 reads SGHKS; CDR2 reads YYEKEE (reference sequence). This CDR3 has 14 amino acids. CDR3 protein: CASSLGGHSEKLFF. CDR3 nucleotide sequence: TGTGCCAGCAGCTTAGGGGGCCACTCCGAAAAACTGTTTTTT.

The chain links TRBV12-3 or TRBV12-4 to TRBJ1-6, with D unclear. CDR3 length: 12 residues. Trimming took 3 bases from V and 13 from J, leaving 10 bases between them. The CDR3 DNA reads TGTGCCAGCAGTTTCCCTCTTGGGCCCCTCCACTTT. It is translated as CASSFPLGPLHF.

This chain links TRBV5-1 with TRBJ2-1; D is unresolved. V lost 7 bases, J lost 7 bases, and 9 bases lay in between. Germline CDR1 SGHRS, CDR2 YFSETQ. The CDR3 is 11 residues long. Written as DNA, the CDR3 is TGCGCCAGCTCTATGGTTAATGAGCAGTTCTTC. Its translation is CASSMVNEQFF.